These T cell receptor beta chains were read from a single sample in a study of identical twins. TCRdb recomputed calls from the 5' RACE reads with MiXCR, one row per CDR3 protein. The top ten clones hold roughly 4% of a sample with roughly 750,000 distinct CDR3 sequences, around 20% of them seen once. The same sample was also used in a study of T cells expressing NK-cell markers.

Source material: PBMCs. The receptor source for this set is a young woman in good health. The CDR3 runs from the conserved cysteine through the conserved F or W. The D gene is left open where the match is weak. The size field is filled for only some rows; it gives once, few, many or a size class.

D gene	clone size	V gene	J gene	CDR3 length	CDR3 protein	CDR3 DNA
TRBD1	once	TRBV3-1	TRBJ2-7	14	CASSQVGQGHEQYF	TGTGCCAGCAGCCAAGTGGGACAGGGACACGAGCAGTACTTC
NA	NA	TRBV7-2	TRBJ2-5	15	CASSFYSSVQETQYF	TGTGCCAGCAGCTTCTATTCTAGCGTTCAAGAGACCCAGTACTTC
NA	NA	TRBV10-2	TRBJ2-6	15	CASSGTGSGANVLTF	TGCGCCAGCAGCGGTACAGGCTCTGGGGCCAACGTCCTGACTTTC
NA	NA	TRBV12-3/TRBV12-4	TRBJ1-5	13	CASGEMDNQPQHF	TGTGCCAGCGGGGAAATGGACAATCAGCCCCAGCATTTT
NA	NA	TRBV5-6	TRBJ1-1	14	CASSWGVGDTEAFF	TGTGCCAGCAGCTGGGGGGTGGGTGACACTGAAGCTTTCTTT
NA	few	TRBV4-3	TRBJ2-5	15	CASSHRVSSQETQYF	TGCGCCAGCAGCCACAGGGTTTCGTCCCAAGAGACCCAGTACTTC
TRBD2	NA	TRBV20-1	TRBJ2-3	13	CSATSGATDTQYF	TGCAGTGCTACTAGCGGGGCCACAGATACGCAGTATTTT
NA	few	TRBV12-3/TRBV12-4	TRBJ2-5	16	CASSTGASSMLETQYF	TGTGCCAGCAGTACCGGGGCTAGCTCCATGCTGGAGACCCAGTACTTC
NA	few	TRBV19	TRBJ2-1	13	CASSIGTYNEQFF	TGTGCCAGTAGTATAGGAACCTACAATGAGCAGTTCTTC
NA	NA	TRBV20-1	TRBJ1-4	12	CSALTGQEKLFF	TGCAGTGCTTTGACAGGACAGGAAAAACTGTTTTTT
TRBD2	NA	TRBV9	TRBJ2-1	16	CASSAPGTSFYNEQFF	TGTGCCAGCAGCGCCCCCGGGACTAGCTTCTACAATGAGCAGTTCTTC
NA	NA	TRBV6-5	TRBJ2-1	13	CASSYSRGRPLFF	TGTGCCAGCAGTTACTCGCGAGGCCGGCCCTTGTTCTTC
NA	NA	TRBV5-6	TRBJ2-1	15	CASSLIGKTLRQQFF	TGTGCCAGCAGCTTGATCGGTAAGACTCTAAGGCAGCAGTTCTTC
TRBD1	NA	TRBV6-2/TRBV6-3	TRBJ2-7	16	CASSPSGDRSTYEQYF	TGTGCCAGCAGCCCATCCGGGGACAGATCTACCTACGAGCAGTACTTC
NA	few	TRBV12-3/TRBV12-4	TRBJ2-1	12	CASSFGVVEQFF	TGTGCCAGCAGTTTTGGGGTAGTCGAGCAGTTCTTC
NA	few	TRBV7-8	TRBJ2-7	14	CASSLGIYQPEQYF	TGTGCCAGCAGCTTGGGTATATACCAGCCCGAGCAGTACTTC
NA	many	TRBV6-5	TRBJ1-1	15	CASRVKGGINTEAFF	TGTGCCAGCAGGGTTAAGGGAGGGATCAACACTGAAGCTTTCTTT
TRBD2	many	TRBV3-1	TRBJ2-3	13	CASSQELAGPQYF	TGTGCCAGCAGCCAAGAACTAGCGGGGCCGCAGTATTTT
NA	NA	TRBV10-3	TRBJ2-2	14	CASELGSNTGELFF	TGTGCCAGCGAACTAGGATCTAACACCGGGGAGCTGTTTTTT
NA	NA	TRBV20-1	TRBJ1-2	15	CSARDSRVMGLGYTF	TGCAGTGCTAGAGATAGCCGGGTCATGGGGCTAGGCTACACCTTC
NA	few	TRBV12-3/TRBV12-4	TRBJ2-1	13	CASSLDGGDEQFF	TGTGCCAGCAGTTTGGACGGTGGGGATGAGCAGTTCTTC
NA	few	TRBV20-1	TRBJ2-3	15	CSARDPAQGTDTQYF	TGCAGTGCTAGAGACCCTGCACAGGGCACAGATACGCAGTATTTT
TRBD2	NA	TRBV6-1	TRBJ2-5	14	CASRTSGRTETQYF	TGTGCCAGCAGGACTAGCGGGAGGACAGAGACCCAGTACTTC
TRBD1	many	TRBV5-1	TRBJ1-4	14	CASSVDRGGEKLFF	TGCGCCAGCAGCGTGGACAGGGGTGGTGAAAAACTGTTTTTT